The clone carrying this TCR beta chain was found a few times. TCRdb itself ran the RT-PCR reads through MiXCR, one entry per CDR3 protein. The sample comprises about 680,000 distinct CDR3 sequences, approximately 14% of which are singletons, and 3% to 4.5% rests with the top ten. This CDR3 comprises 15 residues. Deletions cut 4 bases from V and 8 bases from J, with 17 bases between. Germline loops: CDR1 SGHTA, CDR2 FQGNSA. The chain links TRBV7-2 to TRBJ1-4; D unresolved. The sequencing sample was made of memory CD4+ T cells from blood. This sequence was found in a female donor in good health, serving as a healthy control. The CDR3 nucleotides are TGTGCCAGCAGCTCTAACGGGCCTATGGGGGAAAAACTGTTTTTT. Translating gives CASSSNGPMGEKLFF.